This paragraph reports one T cell receptor (beta chain). This clone was detected only a few times. Its antigen has not been determined. Base-call qualities are not available, and no considerably larger clone is one nucleotide away. This entry is derived from a study of beta chain features in type 1 diabetes (dated by TCRdb to 2016 to 2019). Notes on the research overall: No differences in mean age, gender distribution, total cell number or subset yield were found between patients and healthy donors. A total of roughly 99 million sorted cells were examined across all samples, and the number of cells per subset was strongly correlated with RNA yield. The study compared the TCRB repertoires of sorted circulating CD4+ T cell subsets in recently diagnosed type 1 diabetes patients with those in matched healthy donors. Naive and central memory subsets were obtained from all 30 or so donors, but regulatory and stem cell-like memory subsets were isolated from only 8 patients and about 8 healthy donors.

On the study overall, not on this receptor specifically: A moderate but significant shortening of TCRB CDR3 length was observed in type 1 diabetes patients in all four CD4+ subsets. Because cDNA rather than genomic DNA was sequenced, highly expressing activated cells could have been over-represented, although no difference in activation and CD3 levels was found between groups. At VDJ recombination sites, patients with type 1 diabetes made fewer insertions and deleted more nucleotides, a pattern implying thymic rearrangement abnormalities. Naive, central memory and regulatory TCRB repertoires appeared to be more similar among patients than among healthy donors. Because the HLA sub-analyses included only small numbers of individuals, any influence of HLA type on TCRB rearrangement was left unresolved. Shorter templates might have been favored by PCR, but patient and control samples were amplified and corrected together, so both groups would have been affected equally by any skew.

Sequences SGHTA (CDR1) and FQGNSA (CDR2) are obtained from the germline V gene. V is clipped by 1 base and J by 5 bases, and the sequence between their germline boundaries is 8 bases long. Inclusive of the bounding cysteine and phenylalanine, the CDR3 is 13 residues long. Only the CDR3 region is kept as DNA, spanning 39 bases read in frame from base 1. All of the isolated RNA was reverse transcribed with the High Capacity cDNA Reverse Transcription Kit, so expressed TCRB transcripts were sequenced. Deep immunoSEQ sequencing was applied to naive, central memory and regulatory T cell samples, giving an average of about 3.57 million total reads per sample. Sorted cells were lysed in RLT buffer, and RNA was extracted using DNase-treated RNeasy Micro or Mini kits according to cell number. To prevent cross-contamination, every cell subset was processed on its own, while patient and healthy donor samples were processed together. The immunoSEQ multiplex PCR was used to amplify TCRB sequences from cDNA, generating 87-bp fragments that spanned the CDR3 region. Amplicons were sequenced on the Illumina HiSeq platform. The study's own analysis went as follows. PCR bias was computationally corrected using synthetic template baselines, reads within Hamming distance 2 were collapsed, and singletons that could not be merged were discarded. By aligning reads against IMGT, V, D and J genes, CDR3 length, and insertions or deletions at six rearrangement sites were assigned. Clonotype counts were normalized to sorted cell number within each subset before computing true diversity and Gini coefficients with the tcR R package. The overlap coefficient, calculated on TCRB nucleotide sequences, was used to measure repertoire sharing. TCRdb obtained this table from immuneACCESS and retained in-frame rearrangements with V and J assigned. These tables miss some clones; where compared with another copy, unresolved V genes account for less than half of the shortfall, and the remainder is unexplained. The V and J calls and clone size are taken from that table; D and trimming were inferred from the DNA. This sample lists around 130,000 clones; around 17% were detected once. The ten largest make up around 2.5% of the sample.

Each donor gave one peripheral blood draw, averaging roughly 120 mL, which was collected into heparinised tubes. Naive, central memory, regulatory and stem cell-like memory CD4+ T cells were sorted on a BD FACSAria II using a panel including CD45RO, CCR7, CD25, CD127, CD95 and CD27. All sorted populations exceeded 98% purity. Right away, PBMCs were isolated by Lymphoprep density gradient centrifugation and were stained directly, with no culture step. To minimize batch effects, samples were stained and sorted in pairs, one healthy donor with one patient per experiment. The clonotype was recovered from a man aged 30 to 39 with type 1 diabetes. The chain couples TRBV7-2 to TRBJ2-5, with no D gene named confidently. The sample comprised central memory CD4+ T cells from blood. The base sequence is TGTGCCAGCAGCTTAGGAAACAGCGAGACCCAGTACTTC. Its coded protein is CASSLGNSETQYF. With all but the CDR3 taken from the reference TRBV7-2 and TRBJ2-5 genes, the full variable domain is: GAGVSQSPSNKVTEKGKDVELRCDPISGHTALYWYRQSLGQGLEFLIYFQGNSAPDKSGLPSDRFSAERTGGSVSTLTIQRTQQEDSAVYLCASSLGNSETQYFGPGTRLLVL.